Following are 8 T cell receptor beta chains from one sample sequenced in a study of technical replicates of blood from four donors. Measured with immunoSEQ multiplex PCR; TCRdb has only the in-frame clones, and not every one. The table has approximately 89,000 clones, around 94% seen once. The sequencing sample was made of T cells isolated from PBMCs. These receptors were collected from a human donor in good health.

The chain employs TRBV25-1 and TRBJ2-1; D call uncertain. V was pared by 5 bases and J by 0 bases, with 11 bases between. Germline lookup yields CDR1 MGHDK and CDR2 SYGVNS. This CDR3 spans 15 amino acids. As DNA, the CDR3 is TGTGCCAGCAGTAAACAGAAGAGCTCCTACAATGAGCAGTTCTTC. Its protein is CASSKQKSSYNEQFF.

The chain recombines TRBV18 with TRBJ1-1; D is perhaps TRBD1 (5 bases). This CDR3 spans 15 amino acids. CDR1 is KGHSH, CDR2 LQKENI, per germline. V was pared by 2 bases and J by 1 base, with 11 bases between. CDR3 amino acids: CASSPSQVQNTEAFF. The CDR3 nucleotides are TGTGCCAGCTCACCATCACAGGTTCAGAACACTGAAGCTTTCTTT.

The CDR3 reads CASSEGQGSEQYF. The CDR3 DNA is TGTGCCAGTAGTGAGGGACAGGGAAGCGAGCAGTACTTC. The chain links TRBV19 to TRBJ2-7, with 9 bases aligning to TRBD1. The CDR3 runs to 13 residues. V dropped 5 bases and J dropped 6; count of bases not matched to a gene: 5. The germline gives CDR1 LNHDA, CDR2 SQIVND (reference sequence).

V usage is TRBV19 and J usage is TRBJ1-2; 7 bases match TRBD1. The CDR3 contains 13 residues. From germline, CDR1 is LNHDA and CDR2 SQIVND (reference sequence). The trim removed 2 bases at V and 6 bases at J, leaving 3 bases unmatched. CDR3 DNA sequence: TGTGCCAGTAGTATAAAAGGGACAGATGGCTACACCTTC. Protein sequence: CASSIKGTDGYTF.

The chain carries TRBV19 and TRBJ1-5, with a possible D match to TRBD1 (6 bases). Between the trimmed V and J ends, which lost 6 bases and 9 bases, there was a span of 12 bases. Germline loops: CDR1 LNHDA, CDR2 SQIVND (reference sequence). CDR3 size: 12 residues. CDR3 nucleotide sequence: TGTGCCAGTAGCTTATTGGGGGCGCCCCAGCATTTT. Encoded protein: CASSLLGAPQHF.

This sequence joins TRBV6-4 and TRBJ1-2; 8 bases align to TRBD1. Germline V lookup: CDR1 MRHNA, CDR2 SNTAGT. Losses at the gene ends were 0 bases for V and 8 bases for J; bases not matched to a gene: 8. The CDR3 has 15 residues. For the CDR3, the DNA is TGTGCCAGCAGTGACTCCAGGGGGCGCCTCGGGGGCTACACCTTC. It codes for CASSDSRGRLGGYTF.

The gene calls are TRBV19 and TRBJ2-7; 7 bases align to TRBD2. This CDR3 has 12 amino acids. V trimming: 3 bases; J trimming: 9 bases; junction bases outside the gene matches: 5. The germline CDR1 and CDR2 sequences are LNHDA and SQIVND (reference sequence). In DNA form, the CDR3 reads TGTGCCAGTAGTATGCTGGGGGGGTGGCAGTACTTC. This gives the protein CASSMLGGWQYF.

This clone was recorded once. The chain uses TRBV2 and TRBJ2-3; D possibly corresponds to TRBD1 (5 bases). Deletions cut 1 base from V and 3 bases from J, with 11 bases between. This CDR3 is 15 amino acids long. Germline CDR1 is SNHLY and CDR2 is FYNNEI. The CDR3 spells CASSEVRAGTDTQYF. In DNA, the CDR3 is TGTGCCAGCAGTGAAGTTAGGGCAGGGACAGATACGCAGTATTTT.